This TCR beta chain was observed in a study of T cells in Graves' hyperthyroidism and ophthalmopathy. Study observations and caveats: The model's output predicted ophthalmopathy at a median of roughly 6.9 months prior to onset.

This clonotype was detected many times. As yet, its antigen is unknown. The V gene's germline CDR1 is SGHTA and CDR2 FQGNSA. V gave up 1 base and J gave up 5 bases; unmatched junction bases: 6. This CDR3 has 15 amino acids. The study based diagnoses on clinical symptoms, serum thyroxine and TRAb, thyroid ultrasound and orbital computed tomography. RNA transcripts served as the template for amplifying TCR beta CDR3 regions. TCR CDR3 regions were first amplified by RT-PCR with HTBI primers. MiXCR, run by TCRdb on the multiplex PCR reads, gives a single entry per CDR3 protein. Of 800,000 or so distinct CDR3 sequences listed, about 38% are singletons.

Specimen: blood. The source of this sequence is a man between 18 and 35 years old with Graves' hyperthyroidism. V usage is TRBV7-2 and J usage is TRBJ2-7; 9 bases are shared with TRBD2. The CDR3 loop reads CASSLEGGRAHEQYF. The CDR3 nucleotides are TGTGCCAGCAGCTTAGAAGGCGGGAGGGCCCACGAGCAGTACTTC.